This is a list of T cell receptor beta chains from one sample in a study of beta chain features in type 1 diabetes. The repertoire was sequenced with immunoSEQ multiplex PCR; TCRdb's copy has only in-frame clones and lacks some. The repertoire holds roughly 150,000 clones, with over 8.5% as singletons. Source material: central memory CD4+ T cells from blood. The receptors derive from a man in his late teens or twenties in good health. The CDR3 runs from the conserved cysteine through the conserved F or W.

j_gene: TRBJ2-2; v_gene: TRBV5-4; CDR3aa: CASSFDPTSGELFF
j_gene: TRBJ2-7; v_gene: TRBV7-8; CDR3aa: CASSSTSGAWNEQYF
j_gene: TRBJ1-1; v_gene: TRBV28; CDR3aa: CASSFGGQGGNTEAFF
j_gene: TRBJ1-1; v_gene: TRBV5-4; CDR3aa: CASSFGQGQTEAFF
j_gene: TRBJ2-1; v_gene: TRBV11-1; CDR3aa: CASSLTSSNALDNEQFF
j_gene: TRBJ2-7; v_gene: TRBV29-1; CDR3aa: CSVEETRSSYEQYF
j_gene: TRBJ1-1; v_gene: TRBV7-9; CDR3aa: CASSFQGGMNTEAFF
j_gene: TRBJ1-6; v_gene: TRBV7-9; CDR3aa: CASSSPGTGVSPLHF
j_gene: TRBJ1-3; v_gene: TRBV20-1; CDR3aa: CSARGGNTIYF
j_gene: TRBJ2-2; v_gene: TRBV7-9; CDR3aa: CASSPMADTGELFF
j_gene: TRBJ2-3; v_gene: TRBV29-1; CDR3aa: CSVEDRTRLSTDTQYF
j_gene: TRBJ1-2; v_gene: TRBV29-1; CDR3aa: CSVEPAGQGYGYTF
j_gene: TRBJ1-1; v_gene: TRBV28; CDR3aa: CASSWGTKAVGAFF
j_gene: TRBJ1-6; v_gene: TRBV7-9; CDR3aa: CASSLRSGTGTPLHF
j_gene: TRBJ1-4; v_gene: TRBV29-1; CDR3aa: CSVRGTADEKLFF
j_gene: TRBJ2-3; v_gene: TRBV29-1; CDR3aa: CSVGGTGGTDTQYF
j_gene: TRBJ1-3; v_gene: TRBV21-1; CDR3aa: CASSIGENTIYF
j_gene: TRBJ2-3; v_gene: TRBV1; CDR3aa: CTTELATSWTDTQYF
j_gene: TRBJ2-7; v_gene: TRBV7-3; CDR3aa: CASSATGGSYEQYF
j_gene: TRBJ1-1; v_gene: TRBV10-3; CDR3aa: CAISALAENTEAFF
j_gene: TRBJ1-1; v_gene: TRBV4-3; CDR3aa: CASSQVDRTTEAFF
j_gene: TRBJ1-4; v_gene: TRBV7-6; CDR3aa: CASSGRDFGGTTNEKLFF
j_gene: TRBJ1-1; v_gene: TRBV7-9; CDR3aa: CASSLVTGMNTEAFF
j_gene: TRBJ1-2; v_gene: TRBV4-2; CDR3aa: CASSQEGQGRGYTF
j_gene: TRBJ2-1; v_gene: TRBV5-6; CDR3aa: CASRGQGSYNEQFF
j_gene: TRBJ2-7; v_gene: TRBV25-1; CDR3aa: CASSSYVRTGGFEQYF
j_gene: TRBJ2-3; v_gene: TRBV18; CDR3aa: CASSPGTDTQYF
j_gene: TRBJ1-3; v_gene: TRBV4-2; CDR3aa: CASSPDTYSSSGNTIYF
j_gene: TRBJ2-4; v_gene: TRBV7-9; CDR3aa: CASSLNGQGNIQYF
j_gene: TRBJ2-3; v_gene: TRBV2; CDR3aa: CASLAGTDTDTQYF
j_gene: TRBJ1-6; v_gene: TRBV30; CDR3aa: CAWEAGSPLHF
j_gene: TRBJ2-3; v_gene: TRBV7-2; CDR3aa: CASSPQGWDTQYF
j_gene: TRBJ1-2; v_gene: TRBV7-2; CDR3aa: CASSPRGIFGYTF
j_gene: TRBJ1-5; v_gene: TRBV2; CDR3aa: CASKPHSGPQHF
j_gene: TRBJ1-1; v_gene: TRBV18; CDR3aa: CASSWPGQGITEAFF
j_gene: TRBJ1-2; v_gene: TRBV2; CDR3aa: CASSDRGSNYGYTF
j_gene: TRBJ2-7; v_gene: TRBV25-1; CDR3aa: CASSPLSGSSYEQYF
j_gene: TRBJ2-5; v_gene: TRBV7-8; CDR3aa: CASSSGLAGGMAETQYF
j_gene: TRBJ1-2; v_gene: TRBV19; CDR3aa: CASSPGQGYGYTF
j_gene: TRBJ2-1; v_gene: TRBV7-2; CDR3aa: CASSLAQGAYNEQFF
j_gene: TRBJ2-3; v_gene: TRBV5-4; CDR3aa: CASSLAGTGGGDTQYF
j_gene: TRBJ2-2; v_gene: TRBV7-8; CDR3aa: CASSLRRVNTGELFF